A single sample is the source of the 16 T cell receptor beta chains below, sequenced in a study of T cells in Graves' hyperthyroidism and ophthalmopathy (dated by TCRdb to about 2019). Preparation of the library involved multiplex PCR. For sequencing, an Illumina HiSeq 2000 was employed. The TCR beta CDR3 regions were amplified from RNA transcripts. A first-round RT-PCR of the TCR CDR3 used the HTBI primer set with the Qiagen OneStep RT-PCR kit. TCRdb reprocessed the public reads (quality trimming at Q25 with fastp, clone calling with MiXCR) and kept in-frame beta chains. For every CDR3 protein sequence, its rows merge into one entry that carries the most common genes and DNA. The sample data list roughly 580,000 distinct CDR3 sequences, and around 46% of these were observed just once. The leading ten clones occupy approximately 8.2% of the sample. Sequencing input: peripheral blood or thyroid tissue (not recorded which). Every receptor here comes from a woman aged 18-29 years with Graves' hyperthyroidism. Donor details come from another sample of the same person, matched by shared clones.

As regards this clonotype: Germline is not matched at one junction end, which may reflect a read error. The chain is built from TRBV15 and TRBJ1-4; D remains unclear. The length of the CDR3 is 9 residues. Germline V gives CDR1 LNHNV, CDR2 YYDKDF (reference sequence). The CDR3 DNA sequence: TGTGCCACCAGCAGCGAGGAAGTGTTT. Translating gives CATSSEEVF.

The V and J genes are TRBV29-1 and TRBJ2-1; TRBD2 aligns across 11 bases. Germline-derived CDR1 and CDR2 are SQVTM and ANQGSEA. This CDR3 has 13 amino acids. J lost 6 bases, V lost 5 bases, and 3 bases had no gene match. For the CDR3, the DNA is TGCAGCGTTCTAGCGGGAGGAAGCAATGAGCAGTTCTTC. Amino acids: CSVLAGGSNEQFF.

The gene calls are TRBV20-1 and TRBJ2-5; 11 nucleotides line up with TRBD2. With V trimmed by 6 bases and J by 8 bases, 8 bases remained unmatched. This CDR3 region has 13 residues. The germline V gene encodes CDR1 DFQATT and CDR2 SNEGSKA (reference sequence). CDR3 protein: CSATTSGIGTQYF. The DNA for the CDR3 is TGCAGTGCCACGACTAGCGGGATTGGTACCCAGTACTTC.

This chain connects TRBV29-1 to TRBJ2-5, with 7 bases identical to TRBD1. Germline V gene data show CDR1 as SQVTM and CDR2 as ANQGSEA. This CDR3 contains 12 residues. Germline trimming cut 7 bases from V and 1 base from J; bases unmatched to any gene: 3. DNA for the CDR3: TGCAGCGCTGGGGACAGCCAAGAGACCCAGTACTTC. This gives the protein CSAGDSQETQYF.

The chain is built from TRBV20-1 and TRBJ2-3; 9 bases map to TRBD1. The CDR3 extends over 14 amino acids. The V segment lost 5 bases and the J segment 3 bases; nucleotides outside the gene matches: 6. Germline CDR1 is DFQATT and CDR2 is SNEGSKA (reference sequence). CDR3 nucleotides: TGCAGTGCTGGGACAGGGTCGGTAACAGATACGCAGTATTTT. Residues: CSAGTGSVTDTQYF.

V gene TRBV6-1 combines with J gene TRBJ2-5; D perhaps matches TRBD2 (5 bases). CDR3 length: 13 amino acids. V gave up 6 bases and J gave up 7 bases, with 15 bases separating them. CDR1 is MNHNS, CDR2 SASEGT, per germline. CDR3 in DNA: TGTGCCAGCAGGGACCTTCGGGAAGGGACCCAGTACTTC. Its protein product is CASRDLREGTQYF.

This clonotype was picked up a small number of times. This chain uses TRBV7-2 with TRBJ2-7; tentatively, D is TRBD2 (6 bases). The CDR3 consists of 14 residues. The germline V gene encodes CDR1 SGHTA and CDR2 FQGNSA. Trimming cost V 6 bases and J 0 bases, with 12 bases left between them. Here the CDR3 reads CASRSFSGSYEQYF. The CDR3 coding sequence is TGTGCCAGCAGGTCCTTTAGCGGCTCCTACGAGCAGTACTTC.

J is TRBJ1-6 and V is TRBV10-3; 12 bases align to TRBD1. Germline V gives CDR1 ENHRY, CDR2 SYGVKD. Trimming cost V 10 bases and J 9 bases; bases outside gene matches: 13. The CDR3 totals 16 residues. The CDR3 DNA follows: TGTGCCAGCTTAGCCGGGACAGGGGGCGCGCGTTCACCCCTCCACTTT. Translation gives CASLAGTGGARSPLHF.

A few counts support this clonotype. The DNA of the CDR3 is TGTGCCAGTAGTCCCCGCGATAACTATGGCTACACCTTC. It specifies CASSPRDNYGYTF. The rearrangement links TRBV19 to TRBJ1-2; D gene ambiguous. This CDR3 region has 13 residues. Germline V gene lookup returns CDR1 LNHDA and CDR2 SQIVND (reference sequence). With 5 bases removed from V and 1 base from J, the gap between germline ends came to 8 bases.

This clonotype was counted a few times. One end of the junction is discordant with germline, which a read error may explain. V is TRBV7-9 and J is TRBJ1-5; TRBD1 might be the D (6 bases). CDR1 and CDR2 (germline): SEHNR, FQNEAQ (reference sequence). The CDR3 is 14 residues long. DNA of the CDR3: TGCGCCAGCAGCCAAGATGGACGACGGACAGCCCAGCATTTT. It specifies CASSQDGRRTAQHF.

The chain is built from TRBV10-3 and TRBJ1-1; D call uncertain. V was clipped by 3 bases and J by 7 bases, with 9 bases between them. In germline, CDR1 is ENHRY, CDR2 SYGVKD. The CDR3 runs 12 residues. The CDR3 loop is CAISDNDFEAFF. The CDR3 nucleotides are TGTGCCATCAGTGACAACGACTTTGAAGCTTTCTTT.

The V call is TRBV12-3 or TRBV12-4, the J call TRBJ2-7; 14 bases fit TRBD2. V was clipped by 6 bases and J by 5 bases; unmatched bases: 3. The CDR3 contains 14 residues. In nucleotides, the CDR3 is TGTGCCAGCAGATGGGGACTAGCGGGAGACGAGCAGTACTTC. Its translation: CASRWGLAGDEQYF.

The chain employs TRBV4-2 and TRBJ2-2; maybe TRBD1 (6 bases). This CDR3 comprises 14 residues. Germline values: CDR1 LGHNA, CDR2 YNFKEQ. V was clipped by 3 bases and J by 5 bases, with 10 bases between them. This chain's CDR3 is CASSQGARTGELFF. The CDR3 nucleotides read TGTGCCAGCAGCCAGGGGGCGAGGACCGGGGAGCTGTTTTTT.

This clonotype occurred a few times. The CDR3 region is CASSPQGGYNEKLFF. CDR3 DNA sequence: TGTGCCAGCAGCCCCCAGGGCGGGTACAATGAAAAACTGTTTTTT. The chain uses TRBV7-8 and TRBJ1-4; TRBD1 might be the D (5 bases). Germline loops: CDR1 SGHVS, CDR2 FQNEAQ. V was cut by 5 bases and J by 5 bases, with 15 bases left in between. CDR3 length: 15 amino acids.

This clonotype came up a few times. This chain joins TRBV11-2 and TRBJ1-5, with D hard to call. The germline V gene has CDR1 SGHAT and CDR2 FQNNGV. V lost 0 bases to trimming and J lost 2 bases, with 11 bases between them. The CDR3 covers 16 residues. The CDR3, as DNA: TGTGCCAGCAGCTTAGATCGGGGAAGGGGCAATCAGCCCCAGCATTTT. This codes for CASSLDRGRGNQPQHF.

This clonotype appeared many times. This chain connects TRBV7-2 to TRBJ1-3; D unresolved. Germline V gives CDR1 SGHTA, CDR2 FQGNSA. Trimming left V 5 bases short and J 5 bases short, with 7 bases between. This CDR3 comprises 12 residues. The DNA of the CDR3 is TGTGCCAGCAGCCTTTCGCGAAACACCATATATTTT. Translation gives CASSLSRNTIYF.